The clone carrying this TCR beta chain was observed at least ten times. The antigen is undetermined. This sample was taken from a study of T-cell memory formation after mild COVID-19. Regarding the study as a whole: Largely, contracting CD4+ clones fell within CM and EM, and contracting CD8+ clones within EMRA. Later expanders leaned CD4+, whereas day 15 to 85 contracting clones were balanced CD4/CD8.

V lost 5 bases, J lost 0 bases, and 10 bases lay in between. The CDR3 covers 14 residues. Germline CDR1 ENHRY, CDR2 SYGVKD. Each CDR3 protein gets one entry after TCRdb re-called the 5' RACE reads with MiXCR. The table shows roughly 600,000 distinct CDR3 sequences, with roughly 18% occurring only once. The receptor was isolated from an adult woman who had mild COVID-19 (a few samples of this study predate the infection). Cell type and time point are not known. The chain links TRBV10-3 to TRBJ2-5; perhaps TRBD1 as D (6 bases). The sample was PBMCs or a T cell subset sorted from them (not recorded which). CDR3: CAISRRQDQETQYF. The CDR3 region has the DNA TGTGCCATCAGTCGAAGACAGGACCAAGAGACCCAGTACTTC.